A selection of T cell receptor beta chains follows, all from one sample in a study of T cell changes during pregnancy in multiple sclerosis. The assay was immunoSEQ multiplex PCR, and TCRdb's table has in-frame clones only and misses some. Of 78,000 or so clones in the sample, 90% to 95% were seen once. The source material was peripheral blood, sampled before pregnancy. The receptor source for this set is a female donor with multiple sclerosis, enrolled in a pregnancy study. The CDR3 runs from the conserved cysteine through the conserved F or W. Fields, in order: J gene, clone size, D gene, V gene, CDR3 protein, CDR3 DNA. The D gene is left open where the match is weak. Only some rows state a clone size, as once, few, many or a class for expanded clones.

>TRBJ1-5|.|TRBD1|TRBV6-1
CASSWTGGVNQPQHF
TGTGCCAGCAGTTGGACAGGGGGGGTGAATCAGCCCCAGCATTTT
>TRBJ2-7|.|.|TRBV30
CAWTPRGYEQYF
TGTGCCTGGACACCCAGGGGTTACGAGCAGTACTTC
>TRBJ2-1|.|TRBD2|TRBV11-2
CASSLLAGGSYNEQFF
TGTGCCAGCAGCCTACTAGCGGGAGGCTCCTACAATGAGCAGTTCTTC
>TRBJ2-2|.|TRBD2|TRBV19
CASSTGGRGTGELFF
TGTGCCAGCAGTACGGGGGGTAGGGGCACCGGGGAGCTGTTTTTT
>TRBJ2-1|.|.|TRBV2
CASTPRNNEQFF
TGTGCCAGCACCCCCAGGAACAATGAGCAGTTCTTC
>TRBJ2-1|.|.|TRBV7-8
CASSLLAYNEQFF
TGTGCCAGCAGCTTATTGGCTTACAATGAGCAGTTCTTC
>TRBJ2-7|.|TRBD1|TRBV19
CASSPSTGSEQYF
TGTGCCAGTAGTCCTTCGACAGGGAGCGAGCAGTACTTC
>TRBJ2-3|.|.|TRBV28
CASRPRGADTQYF
TGTGCCAGCAGACCCAGGGGCGCAGATACGCAGTATTTT
>TRBJ2-7|.|TRBD2|TRBV14
CASSQDRGLAGVHAEQYF
TGTGCCAGCAGCCAAGATCGAGGACTAGCGGGAGTCCACGCCGAGCAGTACTTC
>TRBJ1-2|.|.|TRBV4-1
CASSQDPGNYGYTF
TGCGCCAGCAGCCAAGATCCAGGGAACTATGGCTACACCTTC
>TRBJ2-5|.|.|TRBV5-1
CASSLIGQYTETQYF
TGCGCCAGCAGCCTTATAGGACAGTATACGGAGACCCAGTACTTC
>TRBJ2-2|.|.|TRBV7-2
CANLLRGSRTGELFF
TGTGCCAACCTACTCCGGGGTTCGAGAACCGGGGAGCTGTTTTTT
>TRBJ2-1|.|.|TRBV28
CASSYRFVQGYSYNEQFF
TGTGCCAGCAGTTACCGCTTCGTGCAGGGGTACTCCTACAATGAGCAGTTCTTC
>TRBJ2-3|.|.|TRBV5-1
CASRLAVTDTQYF
TGCGCCAGCAGGCTAGCAGTAACAGATACGCAGTATTTT
>TRBJ2-1|.|TRBD2|TRBV6-1
CASSATSGWSSYNEQFF
TGTGCCAGCAGTGCGACTAGCGGTTGGAGCTCCTACAATGAGCAGTTCTTC
>TRBJ2-1|once|.|TRBV6-5
CASSYLVGGNEQFF
TGTGCCAGCAGTTACCTCGTGGGGGGCAATGAGCAGTTCTTC
>TRBJ2-1|.|.|TRBV28
CASSSQGPSRGNNEQFF
TGTGCCAGCAGCTCACAGGGACCGTCACGGGGAAACAATGAGCAGTTCTTC
>TRBJ2-3|.|.|TRBV4-3
CASSQDFPSSTDTQYF
TGCGCCAGCAGCCAAGATTTCCCTTCTAGCACAGATACGCAGTATTTT
>TRBJ1-5|.|.|TRBV2
CASSSLSAGINQPQHF
TGTGCCAGCAGTTCCCTAAGTGCAGGGATCAATCAGCCCCAGCATTTT
>TRBJ2-7|.|.|TRBV7-9
CASTYPGRTYEQYF
TGTGCCAGCACCTATCCTGGGAGAACCTACGAGCAGTACTTC
>TRBJ2-7|.|.|TRBV29-1
CSVEKDTPYEQYF
TGCAGCGTTGAAAAAGACACCCCCTACGAGCAGTACTTC
>TRBJ1-5|.|TRBD1|TRBV4-2
CASSQEGQGGQPQHF
TGTGCCAGCAGCCAAGAGGGACAGGGAGGTCAGCCCCAGCATTTT
>TRBJ2-4|.|TRBD2|TRBV19
CASSISPDGSGAKNIQYF
TGTGCCAGTAGTATATCTCCGGACGGTAGCGGGGCCAAAAACATTCAGTACTTC
>TRBJ2-7|.|TRBD1|TRBV28
CASSLLSLGTGFYEQYF
TGTGCCAGCAGTTTGCTGTCTCTAGGGACAGGATTTTACGAGCAGTACTTC
>TRBJ1-1|.|.|TRBV6-1
CASSELRGVRTEAFF
TGTGCCAGCAGTGAACTCCGGGGGGTTCGGACTGAAGCTTTCTTT
>TRBJ2-7|.|.|TRBV27
CASSFLKGWAYEQYF
TGTGCCAGCAGTTTCTTAAAGGGGTGGGCCTACGAGCAGTACTTC
>TRBJ2-5|.|.|TRBV2
CASSGGGAGETQYF
TGTGCCAGCAGTGGGGGCGGGGCTGGAGAGACCCAGTACTTC
>TRBJ2-7|.|.|TRBV28
CASSAGEQYF
TGTGCCAGCAGCGCGGGGGAGCAGTACTTC
>TRBJ2-7|.|TRBD1|TRBV18
CASSPDRVGEQYF
TGTGCCAGCTCACCAGACAGGGTGGGCGAGCAGTACTTC
>TRBJ2-1|.|.|TRBV6-1
CASSLRGYYNEQFF
TGTGCCAGCAGTCTCAGGGGCTACTACAATGAGCAGTTCTTC
>TRBJ1-4|.|.|TRBV2
CASSGHDIPTNEKLFF
TGTGCCAGCAGTGGCCATGACATACCAACTAATGAAAAACTGTTTTTT
>TRBJ2-7|.|.|TRBV15
CATSKGDEQYF
TGTGCCACCAGCAAAGGGGACGAGCAGTACTTC
>TRBJ2-3|once|.|TRBV19
CASSMRGRTDTQYF
TGTGCCAGTAGTATGCGGGGGCGCACAGATACGCAGTATTTT
>TRBJ2-3|.|TRBD2|TRBV6-1
CASSEWGVGRERDTQYF
TGTGCCAGCAGTGAATGGGGAGTGGGGCGGGAGAGGGATACGCAGTATTTT
>TRBJ1-3|.|TRBD1|TRBV10-3
CAISKQGNRGNTIYF
TGTGCCATCAGTAAACAGGGGAATAGGGGAAACACCATATATTTT
>TRBJ2-7|.|.|TRBV5-4
CASSLGSSEQYF
TGTGCCAGCAGCTTGGGAAGCTCCGAGCAGTACTTC
>TRBJ2-1|.|TRBD2|TRBV7-8
CASSLIRAGGSSINEQFF
TGTGCCAGCAGCTTAATCAGGGCGGGAGGCTCGTCAATCAATGAGCAGTTCTTC
>TRBJ2-1|.|TRBD1|TRBV18
CASVTGGNEQFF
TGTGCCAGCGTGACAGGGGGCAATGAGCAGTTCTTC
>TRBJ1-3|.|.|TRBV10-1
CASSDPGAGASGNTIYF
TGCGCCAGCAGTGATCCCGGGGCGGGGGCATCTGGAAACACCATATATTTT
>TRBJ2-7|.|.|TRBV5-6
CASSFGFGGGSEQYF
TGTGCCAGCAGCTTCGGGTTCGGAGGAGGCAGCGAGCAGTACTTC
>TRBJ2-2|.|.|TRBV5-4
CASSLIAEENTGELFF
TGTGCCAGCAGCCTAATAGCGGAAGAGAACACCGGGGAGCTGTTTTTT
>TRBJ2-4|.|TRBD2|TRBV28
CASSLWYSGRAKNIQYF
TGTGCCAGCAGTTTATGGTATAGCGGGAGGGCCAAAAACATTCAGTACTTC
>TRBJ1-1|.|.|TRBV4-2
CASSQDTDSEAFF
TGTGCCAGCAGCCAAGATACGGACAGTGAAGCTTTCTTT
>TRBJ2-5|.|.|TRBV9
CASSVAERAHQETQYF
TGTGCCAGCAGCGTAGCTGAGCGGGCGCACCAAGAGACCCAGTACTTC
>TRBJ2-7|.|.|TRBV5-1
CASSLGASAPYEQYF
TGCGCCAGCAGCTTGGGGGCTAGCGCGCCCTACGAGCAGTACTTC
>TRBJ1-5|.|.|TRBV19
CATLQGGHSNQPQHF
TGTGCCACCCTACAGGGCGGACATAGCAATCAGCCCCAGCATTTT
>TRBJ1-4|.|.|TRBV27
CASGRQGIEKLFF
TGTGCCAGCGGTCGTCAGGGGATAGAAAAACTGTTTTTT
>TRBJ2-7|.|TRBD1|TRBV6-1
CASSGPQPGGKGSYEQYF
TGTGCCAGCAGTGGACCTCAGCCAGGGGGCAAAGGCTCCTACGAGCAGTACTTC
>TRBJ2-7|.|.|TRBV5-1
CASSFGIMTVTKNYEQYF
TGCGCCAGCAGCTTCGGCATAATGACCGTGACTAAAAACTACGAGCAGTACTTC
>TRBJ2-5|.|TRBD1|TRBV28
CASSLSTGAREETQYF
TGTGCCAGCAGTTTATCGACAGGGGCGAGGGAGGAGACCCAGTACTTC
>TRBJ2-1|once|TRBD1|TRBV4-1
CASRHDRGQRNEQFF
TGCGCCAGCAGACATGACAGGGGGCAAAGGAATGAGCAGTTCTTC